These 3 T cell receptor beta chains originate from one sample sequenced in a study of OX40 agonist ivuxolimab in advanced cancers. Method: immunoSEQ multiplex PCR; TCRdb's copy keeps in-frame clones and lacks some. The sample has roughly 77,000 clones, 85% to 95% seen once. The source material was CD4+ or CD8+ T cells sorted from blood, sampled in a trial of the OX40 agonist ivuxolimab. These receptors came from an adult with an advanced solid tumor such as melanoma, head and neck, liver or kidney cancer.

The chain recombines TRBV7-2 with TRBJ1-1; maybe TRBD1 (5 bases). CDR1 and CDR2 (germline): SGHTA, FQGNSA. V was clipped by 3 bases and J by 1 base, with 9 bases between them. This CDR3 contains 14 residues. CDR3 nucleotides: TGTGCCAGCAGCTTCCCAGGGTCGAACACTGAAGCTTTCTTT. Translating gives CASSFPGSNTEAFF.

The table lists this clone with a count of one. The V and J genes are TRBV6-6 and TRBJ1-1; maybe TRBD1 (5 bases). V lost 6 bases, J lost 3 bases, and 11 bases lay in between. This CDR3 has 13 residues. Germline assignment: CDR1 MNHNY and CDR2 SVGAGI (reference sequence). CDR3 protein: CASSPRGHTEAFF. The CDR3 coding sequence is TGTGCCAGCAGCCCTCGGGGCCACACTGAAGCTTTCTTT.

The chain carries TRBV9 and TRBJ2-2; 7 bases agree with TRBD2. CDR1 is SGDLS and CDR2 is YYNGEE in the germline V gene. The trim removed 4 bases at V and 0 bases at J, leaving 3 bases unmatched. The CDR3 spans 15 residues. The CDR3 DNA follows: TGTGCCAGCAGCATTGGGACTACGAACACCGGGGAGCTGTTTTTT. Its protein product is CASSIGTTNTGELFF.